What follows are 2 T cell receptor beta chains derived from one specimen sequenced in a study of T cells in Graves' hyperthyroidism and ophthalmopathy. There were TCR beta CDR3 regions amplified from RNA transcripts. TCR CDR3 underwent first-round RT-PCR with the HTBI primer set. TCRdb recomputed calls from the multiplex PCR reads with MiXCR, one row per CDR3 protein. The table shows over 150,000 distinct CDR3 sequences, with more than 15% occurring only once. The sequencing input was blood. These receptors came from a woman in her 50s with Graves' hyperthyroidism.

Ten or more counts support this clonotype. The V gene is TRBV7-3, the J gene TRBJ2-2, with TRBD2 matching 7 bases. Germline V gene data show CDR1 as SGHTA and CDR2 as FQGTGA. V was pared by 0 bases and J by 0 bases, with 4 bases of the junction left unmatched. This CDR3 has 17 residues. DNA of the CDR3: TGTGCCAGCAGCTTAACGGGGGGGATTCCGAACACCGGGGAGCTGTTTTTT. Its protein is CASSLTGGIPNTGELFF. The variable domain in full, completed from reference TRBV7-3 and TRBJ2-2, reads GAGVSQTPSNKVTEKGKYVELRCDPISGHTALYWYRQSLGQGPEFLIYFQGTGAADDSGLPNDRFFAVRPEGSVSTLKIQRTERGDSAVYLCASSLTGGIPNTGELFFGEGSRLTVL.

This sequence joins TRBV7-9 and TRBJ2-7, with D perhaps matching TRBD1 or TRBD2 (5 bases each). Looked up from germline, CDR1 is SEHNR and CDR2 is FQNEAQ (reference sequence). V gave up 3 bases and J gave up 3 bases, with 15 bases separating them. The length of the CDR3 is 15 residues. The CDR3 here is CASSFRTGLLYEQYF. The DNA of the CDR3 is TGTGCCAGCAGCTTTAGGACGGGGCTACTCTACGAGCAGTACTTC. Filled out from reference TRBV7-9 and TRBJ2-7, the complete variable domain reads DTGVSQNPRHKITKRGQNVTFRCDPISEHNRLYWYRQTLGQGPEFLTYFQNEAQLEKSRLLSDRFSAERPKGSFSTLEIQRTEQGDSAMYLCASSFRTGLLYEQYFGPGTRLTVT.